Shown below are 5 T cell receptor beta chains from a single sample sequenced in a study of identical twins (dated by TCRdb to the mid-2010s). Library construction relied on 5' RACE. The sample was run on an Illumina HiSeq 2000. TCRdb passed the public sequencing reads through fastp at Q25 and MiXCR, retaining productive beta sequences. Each CDR3 protein gets just one entry, which takes the most common genes and DNA from the rows behind it. The sample table records roughly 570,000 distinct CDR3 sequences; more than 9% of these occur just once. The ten largest clones add up to roughly 3.2% of the sample. This sample was shared with a second study, whose subject was yellow fever vaccine responses in identical twins.

Sequenced material: PBMCs. The receptors here all came from a woman aged 18-29 years in good health.

This clonotype was seen many times. V usage is TRBV12-3 or TRBV12-4 and J usage is TRBJ2-7; a possible D gene is TRBD1 (6 bases). The V end was cut by 8 bases, the J end by 2 bases, with 10 bases between. The CDR3 has 12 residues. The CDR3 sequence: CASRDKAYEQYF. In DNA, the CDR3 is TGTGCCAGCCGGGACAAGGCCTACGAGCAGTACTTC.

The V gene is TRBV5-1, the J gene TRBJ1-1; D uncertain. The CDR3 is made up of 15 amino acids. Germline CDR1 reads SGHRS; CDR2 reads YFSETQ. V lost 2 bases, J lost 3 bases, and 14 bases lay in between. In nucleotides, the CDR3 is TGCGCCAGCAGCTTCGGTTGGGTACCGGACACTGAAGCTTTCTTT. It encodes CASSFGWVPDTEAFF.

This clonotype was seen repeatedly, ten times or more. V is TRBV29-1 and J is TRBJ2-3; TRBD2 aligns across 7 bases. With V trimmed by 7 bases and J by 2 bases, 6 bases remained unmatched. Per the germline V gene, CDR1 is SQVTM and CDR2 is ANQGSEA. There are 13 residues in the CDR3. CDR3 protein: CSGERELTDTQYF. The CDR3 DNA reads TGCAGCGGGGAGCGGGAACTCACAGATACGCAGTATTTT.

In this sample, this clonotype turned up a few times. This rearrangement joins TRBV12-3 or TRBV12-4 to TRBJ2-5; TRBD1 agrees at 9 bases. This CDR3 region has 16 residues. The junction had 10 bases not matched to a gene; V was cut back by 6 bases and J by 2 bases. CDR3 DNA sequence: TGTGCCAGCAGAGCGAGCCGGGACAGGGTACAAGAGACCCAGTACTTC. Translating it yields CASRASRDRVQETQYF.

The chain links TRBV14 to TRBJ2-1; D may match TRBD1 or TRBD2 (6 bases each). Germline V gene sequence: CDR1 SGHDN, CDR2 FVKESK. The CDR3 is 16 amino acids. Trimming cost V 2 bases and J 0 bases, with 11 bases left between them. The CDR3 coding sequence is TGTGCCAGCAGCCAACTGAGGGGGGCCTCCTACAATGAGCAGTTCTTC. It yields the protein CASSQLRGASYNEQFF.